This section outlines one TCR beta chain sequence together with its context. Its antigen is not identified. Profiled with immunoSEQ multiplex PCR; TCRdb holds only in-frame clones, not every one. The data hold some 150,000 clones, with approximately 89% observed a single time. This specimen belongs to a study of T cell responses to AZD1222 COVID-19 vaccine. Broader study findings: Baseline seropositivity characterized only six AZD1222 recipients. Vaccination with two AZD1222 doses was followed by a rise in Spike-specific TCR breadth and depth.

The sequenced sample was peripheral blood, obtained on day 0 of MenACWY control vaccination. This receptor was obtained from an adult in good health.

In nucleotides, the CDR3 is TGTGCCAGCAGCTTCCGGGGGACAGGGTACAATGAGCAGTTCTTC. Translated: CASSFRGTGYNEQFF. The rearrangement uses TRBV5-5 and TRBJ2-1; 9 bases are a match to TRBD1. This CDR3 is 15 amino acids long. The V gene's germline CDR1 is SGHKS and CDR2 YYEKEE (reference sequence). V trimming: 2 bases; J trimming: 4 bases; junction bases outside the gene matches: 4. The full variable domain, its missing parts supplied by reference TRBV5-5 and TRBJ2-1, is DAGVTQSPTHLIKTRGQQVTLRCSPISGHKSVSWYQQVLGQGPQFIFQYYEKEERGRGNFPDRFSARQFPNYSSELNVNALLLGDSALYLCASSFRGTGYNEQFFGPGTRLTVL.